The 8 T cell receptor beta chains below all came from one sample that was sequenced in a study of T cells in Graves' hyperthyroidism and ophthalmopathy. Using RNA transcripts as the source, TCR beta CDR3 regions were amplified. Primed by the HTBI set, a first-round RT-PCR was run on the TCR CDR3. One entry per CDR3 protein results from TCRdb running MiXCR on the multiplex PCR reads. The table includes about 270,000 distinct CDR3 sequences, over 12% detected once. Sample: blood. The source is a woman between 50 and 59 years old with Graves' hyperthyroidism that later progressed to Graves' ophthalmopathy.

The chain links TRBV6-1 to TRBJ2-5; 10 nucleotides agree with TRBD1. The CDR3 has 13 residues. Per germline, CDR1 MNHNS and CDR2 SASEGT. V shed 10 bases, J shed 7 bases, and the junction held 9 bases outside the gene matches. The CDR3 loop is CATRTGGMRTQYF. CDR3 DNA: TGTGCCACCAGGACAGGGGGTATGAGGACCCAGTACTTC.

This clonotype was detected many times. The genes are TRBV28 and TRBJ1-2; the match to TRBD1 covers 7 bases. V was pared by 7 bases and J by 4 bases, with 6 bases of the junction left unmatched. The CDR3 spans 13 residues. Germline V gene lookup returns CDR1 MDHEN and CDR2 SYDVKM. CDR3: CASTSDRIYGYTF. CDR3 DNA sequence: TGTGCCAGCACCTCGGACAGGATCTATGGCTACACCTTC.

Remarks on this clonotype: A clone one base away is much larger, so this may be a read error. The rearrangement uses TRBV13 and TRBJ1-1; no clear D. Per the germline V gene, CDR1 is PRHDT and CDR2 is FYEKMQ (reference sequence). The CDR3 contains 14 residues. The DNA for the CDR3 is TGTGCCAGCAGCTTGACGAACATGAACACTGAAGCTCTCTTT. Translating it yields CASSLTNMNTEALF.

The J gene is TRBJ2-7, the V gene TRBV7-3; 12 bases fit TRBD1. This CDR3 has 15 amino acids. V lost 1 base and J lost 7; bases outside the gene matches: 5. Germline-derived CDR1 and CDR2 are SGHTA and FQGTGA. The CDR3, as DNA: TGTGCCAGCAGCTTAAGGGGACAGGGGGCCGGGGAGCAGTACTTC. This sequence encodes CASSLRGQGAGEQYF.

This clonotype was counted at least ten times. The DNA for the CDR3 is TGTGCCAGCAGCTTCTCATCCCCCCCCGGGGCCAACGTCCTGACTTTC. This encodes CASSFSSPPGANVLTF. V is TRBV9 and J is TRBJ2-6; D is uncertain. With 4 bases removed from V and 4 bases from J, the gap between germline ends came to 15 bases. CDR3 length equals 16 residues. Germline CDR1 reads SGDLS; CDR2 reads YYNGEE.

This clonotype was detected only a few times. An end of the junction does not agree with germline; a read error may underlie this. The rearrangement links TRBV20-1 to TRBJ2-1; 9 bases agree with TRBD2. The CDR3 totals 13 residues. Germline assignment: CDR1 DFQATT and CDR2 SNEGSKA (reference sequence). The CDR3 loop reads CSAGETSGPEQFF. CDR3 in DNA: TGCAGTGCTGGAGAGACTAGCGGTCCCGAGCAGTTCTTC.

V and J are TRBV11-2 and TRBJ1-1, with 9 bases matching TRBD1. This CDR3 contains 14 residues. Germline V gene lookup returns CDR1 SGHAT and CDR2 FQNNGV. Trimming at V came to 5 bases and at J to 6 bases, leaving 7 bases not matched to a gene. For the CDR3, the DNA is TGTGCCAGCAGCCCCGGGACAGGGTCCTCTGAAGCTTTCTTT. Encoded protein: CASSPGTGSSEAFF.

This clonotype was seen at least ten times. The V gene is TRBV6-2 or TRBV6-3, the J gene TRBJ2-5; D may be TRBD1 or TRBD2 (6 bases each). The length of the CDR3 is 17 residues. Germline V gene sequence: CDR1 MNHEY, CDR2 SVGEGT. The V and J ends lost 0 bases and 5 bases respectively, with 19 bases between them. The CDR3 spells CASSYSAGHWEWETQYF. In nucleotides, the CDR3 is TGTGCCAGCAGTTACTCCGCGGGACACTGGGAGTGGGAGACCCAGTACTTC.